What follows is one T cell receptor (beta chain) and its context. Its antigen is currently unknown. Researchers ran the PCR with 60 Vbeta and 13 Jbeta primers. Measured with immunoSEQ multiplex PCR; TCRdb has only the in-frame clones, and not every one. The data contain 55,000 to 80,000 clones, 50% to 80% of them singletons. V shed 3 bases and J shed 0 bases, with 9 bases lying between them. This CDR3 comprises 15 residues. The sample originates from a study of cytomegalovirus exposure and HLA in healthy donors. Study-wide points: Indistinguishable V segments such as TRBV6-2 and TRBV6-3 were excluded. TCR beta V segments were, for the most part, productive about 87% or about 30% of the time in an earlier analysis.

Material for sequencing was PBMCs. The gene calls are TRBV5-3 and TRBJ2-2; possible D gene TRBD1, 5 bases. TRBV5-3 is an ORF, and what it does is uncertain. The sequence was collected from a man aged 40-49 years in good health and CMV-seropositive. This CDR3 reads CARSYGAANTGELFF. Written as DNA, the CDR3 is TGTGCCAGAAGCTATGGGGCCGCGAACACCGGGGAGCTGTTTTTT.